These 20 T cell receptor beta chains were all obtained from the same sample, sequenced in a study of molecular identifiers for immune sequencing clone quantification. A single record per CDR3 protein comes from TCRdb applying MiXCR to the PCR reads. The table has hundreds of thousands of distinct CDR3 sequences, about 25% seen once; the top ten hold roughly 0.83%. The sequenced sample consisted of naive CD8+ T cells from blood, with Jurkat cell RNA spiked in. The subset is: FACS-sorted CD8+CD4-CCR7+CD45RA+ naive T cells. All receptors come from a human donor in good health. Some libraries in this study had Jurkat cell RNA spiked in.

About this clonotype: A clone one base away is much larger, so this may be a read error. J is TRBJ2-1 and V is TRBV5-1; D may be TRBD2 (5 bases). Per the germline V gene, CDR1 is SGHRS and CDR2 is YFSETQ. The V and J ends lost 7 bases and 5 bases respectively, with 13 bases between them. CDR3 size: 13 residues. This CDR3 is CASYQVANNEQFF. The CDR3 DNA follows: TGCGCCAGCTACCAGGTAGCGAACAATGAGCAGTTCTTC.

This clonotype was detected only a few times. The rearrangement uses TRBV7-9 and TRBJ2-7; D possibly corresponds to TRBD1 (6 bases). The CDR3 consists of 13 residues. Germline loops: CDR1 SEHNR, CDR2 FQNEAQ (reference sequence). V was cut by 6 bases and J by 2 bases, with 11 bases left in between. CDR3 region: CASSDRTPYEQYF. In nucleotides, the CDR3 is TGTGCCAGCAGTGACAGGACACCCTACGAGCAGTACTTC.

This clonotype was detected only a few times. This chain joins TRBV4-3 and TRBJ1-3, with a tentative D call TRBD1 (5 bases). The germline gives CDR1 LGHNA, CDR2 YSLEER. Trimming left V 0 bases short and J 4 bases short, with 13 bases between. The length of the CDR3 is 16 residues. CDR3: CASSQDFGGLGNTIYF. The CDR3 bases are TGCGCCAGCAGCCAAGATTTTGGGGGTCTGGGAAACACCATATATTTT.

Note on this clonotype: A junction boundary mismatches the germline segment, possibly from a read error. This rearrangement joins TRBV6-5 to TRBJ1-2, with D hard to call. CDR1 MNHEY and CDR2 SVGAGI come from the germline V gene. This CDR3 is 13 amino acids long. The CDR3 bases are TGTGCCAGCAGCCACCCAGAACGCTATGCCTACACCTTC. The encoded protein is CASSHPERYAYTF.

This chain links TRBV27 with TRBJ1-4; D remains unclear. CDR3 length equals 12 residues. V was clipped by 10 bases and J by 8 bases, with 14 bases between them. Germline CDR1 MNHEY, CDR2 SMNVEV (reference sequence). The chain's CDR3 is CATSRRQEKLFF. CDR3 sequence (DNA): TGTGCCACCTCTAGGAGGCAGGAAAAACTGTTTTTT.

V is TRBV4-1 and J is TRBJ1-6; TRBD1 matches 9 bases. V was pared by 4 bases and J by 5 bases, with 6 bases of the junction left unmatched. The CDR3 sequence is 16 residues long. Germline CDR1 and CDR2: MGHRA and YSYEKL. The CDR3 sequence is CASSPGDRVDNSPLHF. CDR3 DNA sequence: TGCGCCAGCAGCCCAGGGGACAGGGTTGATAATTCACCCCTCCACTTT.

The chain employs TRBV5-5 and TRBJ2-7; D is perhaps TRBD1 (6 bases). The CDR3 totals 14 residues. Germline V gives CDR1 SGHKS, CDR2 YYEKEE (reference sequence). Trimming pared 2 bases from V and 3 bases from J, leaving 12 bases between. The CDR3 spells CASSFTGTRYEQYF. The CDR3 DNA reads TGTGCCAGCAGCTTCACCGGGACACGCTACGAGCAGTACTTC. Using reference TRBV5-5 and TRBJ2-7 for the parts outside the CDR3, the full variable domain is DAGVTQSPTHLIKTRGQQVTLRCSPISGHKSVSWYQQVLGQGPQFIFQYYEKEERGRGNFPDRFSARQFPNYSSELNVNALLLGDSALYLCASSFTGTRYEQYFGPGTRLTVT.

J is TRBJ2-1 and V is TRBV14; D is unresolved. Trimming left V 4 bases short and J 0 bases short, with 13 bases between. Germline V gene sequence: CDR1 SGHDN, CDR2 FVKESK. The CDR3 is 16 amino acids. The CDR3 is CASSPHYGSSYNEQFF. In DNA form, the CDR3 reads TGTGCCAGCAGCCCCCACTACGGAAGCTCCTACAATGAGCAGTTCTTC.

This clonotype has more than one count but fewer than ten. The chain recombines TRBV7-9 with TRBJ1-3; maybe TRBD1 (5 bases). Trimming removed 4 bases at V and 2 bases at J, with 15 bases between. Looked up from germline, CDR1 is SEHNR and CDR2 is FQNEAQ (reference sequence). This CDR3 region has 16 residues. The CDR3 DNA is TGTGCCAGCAGCTCCCCCGGGACTTCGACTGGAAACACCATATATTTT. Residues: CASSSPGTSTGNTIYF.

This clonotype was counted ten times or more. The V call is TRBV28, the J call TRBJ2-3; D unresolved. CDR1 is MDHEN, CDR2 SYDVKM, per germline. This CDR3 region has 13 residues. Trimming shortened V by 7 bases and J by 2 bases, and 10 bases separated the two germline ends. The CDR3 reads CASTFGITDTQYF. The CDR3 nucleotides are TGTGCCAGCACCTTCGGAATCACAGATACGCAGTATTTT.

This clonotype showed up many times. The chain joins TRBV7-9 to TRBJ1-4; no definite D call. CDR3 length: 15 amino acids. Germline CDR1 reads SEHNR; CDR2 reads FQNEAQ (reference sequence). Trimming took off 5 bases at V and 6 bases at J, with 16 bases between the two ends. DNA of the CDR3: TGTGCCAGCAGCGGCTACAGAAAATTTGATGAAAAACTGTTTTTT. It translates to CASSGYRKFDEKLFF.

Ten or more counts support this clonotype. This chain connects TRBV25-1 to TRBJ2-3; perhaps TRBD1 as D (7 bases). Per the germline V gene, CDR1 is MGHDK and CDR2 is SYGVNS. V was cut by 4 bases and J by 0 bases, with 17 bases left in between. This CDR3 region has 17 residues. CDR3 coding DNA: TGTGCCAGCAGTGCCGCGGGACAGCCCGATAGCACAGATACGCAGTATTTT. It encodes CASSAAGQPDSTDTQYF.

The chain employs TRBV20-1 and TRBJ1-5; D call uncertain. CDR1 and CDR2 from the germline V gene are DFQATT and SNEGSKA (reference sequence). The CDR3 runs 16 residues. The V gene lost 0 bases and the J gene lost 4 bases, with 16 bases spanning the gap. CDR3 sequence: CSAREVYGISNQPQHF. The CDR3, as DNA: TGCAGTGCTAGAGAGGTCTACGGAATCTCGAATCAGCCCCAGCATTTT.

The V and J genes are TRBV12-3 or TRBV12-4 and TRBJ1-2, with D possibly matching TRBD1 (6 bases). The CDR3 length is 16 residues. The ends were cut back, 6 bases at V and 2 bases at J, with 19 bases in the middle. CDR3 DNA sequence: TGTGCCAGCAGCCCCACACCGACAGGAGTCAACTATGGCTACACCTTC. Residues: CASSPTPTGVNYGYTF.

Worth noting for this clonotype: A much larger clone lies a single base off, so this may be a read error. The chain couples TRBV10-3 to TRBJ2-5; D call uncertain. The CDR3 is 12 amino acids. Germline values: CDR1 ENHRY, CDR2 SYGVKD. CDR3 amino acids: CVISESAVGQYF. In DNA, the CDR3 is TGTGTCATCAGTGAGTCCGCCGTTGGCCAGTACTTC.

As concerns this clonotype: Its ends do not fully match the called genes, so a read error is possible. V gene TRBV4-1 combines with J gene TRBJ1-1; the D gene is possibly TRBD1 (5 bases). Per the germline V gene, CDR1 is MGHRA and CDR2 is YSYEKL. The CDR3 covers 15 residues. The CDR3 protein is CASSQEGDLNTEASF. CDR3 DNA: TGCGCCAGCAGCCAAGAGGGGGACCTGAACACTGAAGCTTCCTTT.

Written as DNA, the CDR3 is TGTGCCAGCAGCCAAGAAGGAGATCTAAATTCACCCCTCCACTTT. Translated: CASSQEGDLNSPLHF. The chain carries TRBV3-1 and TRBJ1-6; D remains ambiguous. The germline V gene encodes CDR1 LGHDT and CDR2 YNNKEL (reference sequence). Trimming pared 0 bases from V and 7 bases from J, leaving 10 bases between. The CDR3 runs to 15 residues.

This clonotype was observed many times. This sequence joins TRBV28 and TRBJ2-7, with 11 bases that match TRBD2. V lost 10 bases, J lost 0 bases, and 11 bases stayed unmatched. This CDR3 has 16 residues. CDR1 is MDHEN, CDR2 SYDVKM, per germline. CDR3: CATGLAGPIFSYEQYF. The CDR3 region has the DNA TGTGCCACCGGACTAGCGGGCCCAATTTTCTCCTACGAGCAGTACTTC.

This chain links TRBV12-3 or TRBV12-4 with TRBJ2-1, with 7 bases that match TRBD2. There are 13 residues in the CDR3. Trimming at V came to 8 bases and at J to 4 bases, leaving 5 bases not matched to a gene. The CDR3 region has the DNA TGTGCCAGCGGGGGGGGAGGTTACAATGAGCAGTTCTTC. Protein: CASGGGGYNEQFF.

This clonotype has only a few counts. This sequence joins TRBV9 and TRBJ2-1; 8 bases agree with TRBD2. Germline lookup yields CDR1 SGDLS and CDR2 YYNGEE. The CDR3 is 15 amino acids. Germline trimming cut 3 bases from V and 1 base from J; bases unmatched to any gene: 3. The CDR3 bases are TGTGCCAGCAGCGGGGAGCGGGAGTCCTACAATGAGCAGTTCTTC. Protein: CASSGERESYNEQFF.